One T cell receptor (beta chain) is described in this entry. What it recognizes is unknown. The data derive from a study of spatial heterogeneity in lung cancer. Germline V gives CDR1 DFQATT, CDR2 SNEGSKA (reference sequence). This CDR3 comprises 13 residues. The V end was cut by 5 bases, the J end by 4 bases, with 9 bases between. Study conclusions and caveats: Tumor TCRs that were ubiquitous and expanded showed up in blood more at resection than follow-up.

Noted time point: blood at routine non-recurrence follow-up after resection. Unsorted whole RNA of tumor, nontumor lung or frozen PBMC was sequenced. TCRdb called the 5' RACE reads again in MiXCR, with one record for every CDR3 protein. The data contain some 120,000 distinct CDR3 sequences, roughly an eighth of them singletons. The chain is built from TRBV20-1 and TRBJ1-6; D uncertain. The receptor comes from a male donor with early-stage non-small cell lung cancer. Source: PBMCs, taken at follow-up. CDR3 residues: CSAPPQYNSPLHF. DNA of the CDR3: TGCAGTGCTCCGCCTCAATATAATTCACCCCTCCACTTT.